This note documents a single TCR beta chain sequence. As yet, its antigen is unknown. The data were obtained in a study of cytomegalovirus exposure and HLA in healthy donors. Notes on the study in general: Later analysis placed DRB1 highest and HLA-C lowest in TCR association rates, which differed by HLA locus.

The V gene's germline CDR1 is SGHAT and CDR2 FQNNGV. Germline trimming cut 7 bases from V and 1 base from J; bases unmatched to any gene: 13. There are 19 residues in the CDR3. Vbeta (60) and Jbeta (13) primers were used in the PCR. Sequencing was performed with immunoSEQ multiplex PCR; in TCRdb, only in-frame clones are kept and a portion is missing. There are 150,000 to 200,000 clones in the sample; more than 75% occur only once, and 0.96% lies in the top ten. The TCR comes from a girl aged 2 to 9 in good health and CMV-seropositive. The material sequenced was PBMCs. The chain couples TRBV11-2 to TRBJ2-6; 10 nucleotides match TRBD2. The CDR3 DNA reads TGTGCCAGCACCGACCCACTCACTAGCGGGGAGTCTGGGGCCAACGTCCTGACTTTC. It yields the protein CASTDPLTSGESGANVLTF.